This TCR beta chain was sequenced in a study of shared clonotypes between healthy human individuals. Study results and limitations: Estimated richness values were generally larger in naive subsets than in memory subsets. Sequencing of the sorted subsets was shown by rarefaction to be incomplete despite large depth.

V gave up 3 bases and J gave up 2 bases, with 7 bases separating them. CDR3 length: 12 residues. Germline CDR1 SQVTM, CDR2 ANQGSEA. The data were produced by immunoSEQ multiplex PCR, yet TCRdb's version contains in-frame clones alone and is incomplete. The sample yields under 1,100,000 clones, about 80% seen once. Note on this clone: The antigen remains undetermined.

This chain joins TRBV29-1 and TRBJ1-2, with D unresolved. The receptor was isolated from a man aged 18-30 years in good health. Some clones in this sample may be carry-over from other donors' samples. The sequenced sample consisted of memory CD4+ T cells from PBMCs. The subset here: CD45RA-negative fraction. CDR3 region: CSVDSTNYGYTF. The CDR3 DNA reads TGCAGCGTTGATTCGACAAACTATGGCTACACCTTC.